Listed here are 3 T cell receptor beta chains from one sample, sequenced in a study of blood T cell repertoires in COVID-19. Clones were read by immunoSEQ multiplex PCR, and TCRdb kept only the in-frame ones, dropping some. The sample has 61,000 or so clones, more than 65% seen once. The sequenced material came from peripheral blood. The receptors derive from a woman aged 70-85 years with acute or convalescent COVID-19.

This chain connects TRBV27 to TRBJ1-2, with D tentatively TRBD1 (6 bases). This CDR3 is 15 amino acids long. Germline CDR1 and CDR2: MNHEY and SMNVEV (reference sequence). Between the trimmed V and J ends, which lost 3 bases and 1 base, there was a span of 12 bases. The CDR3 nucleotides are TGTGCCAGCAGTTTCGCAGGGGCGAATAACTATGGCTACACCTTC. This codes for CASSFAGANNYGYTF.

The chain is built from TRBV4-2 and TRBJ2-2; 9 bases match TRBD2. Germline CDR1 is LGHNA and CDR2 is YNFKEQ. The CDR3 runs 16 residues. The trim removed 4 bases at V and 5 bases at J, leaving 8 bases unmatched. CDR3 nucleotides: TGTGCCAGCAGCCTCTTCGGCGGGGGGGAGACCGGGGAGCTGTTTTTT. Translating it yields CASSLFGGGETGELFF.

This chain connects TRBV18 to TRBJ2-7; possibly TRBD1 for D (5 bases). Germline CDR1 and CDR2: KGHSH and LQKENI. The CDR3 is 14 residues long. The V gene lost 4 bases and the J gene lost 3 bases, with 13 bases spanning the gap. CDR3 DNA: TGTGCCAGCTCACTCGACAGTCAAAGCTACGAGCAGTACTTC. It yields the protein CASSLDSQSYEQYF.